These 18 T cell receptor beta chains originate from one sample sequenced in a study of shared clonotypes between healthy human individuals. The assay was immunoSEQ multiplex PCR, and TCRdb's table has in-frame clones only and misses some. The sample yields roughly 2.5 million clones, roughly 92% seen once. Sequencing was carried out using naive CD4+ T cells sorted from blood. Subset denoted: CD45RA+ positively selected. These TCRs come from a man between 18 and 29 years old in good health.

This rearrangement joins TRBV7-8 to TRBJ2-5; D might be TRBD1 or TRBD2, each matching 5 bases. CDR1 SGHVS and CDR2 FQNEAQ come from the germline V gene. Trimming cost V 4 bases and J 5 bases, with 20 bases left between them. The CDR3 loop spans 16 amino acids. CDR3 sequence: CASSYPRALWGETQYF. Written as DNA, the CDR3 is TGTGCCAGCAGCTACCCCCGGGCCTTATGGGGGGAGACCCAGTACTTC.

J is TRBJ2-1 and V is TRBV18, with TRBD1 matching over 9 bases. Germline V gene lookup returns CDR1 KGHSH and CDR2 LQKENI. The CDR3 contains 15 residues. The junction had 3 bases not matched to a gene; V was cut back by 5 bases and J by 1 base. The CDR3 loop is CASSSDRGSYNEQFF. The DNA of the CDR3 is TGTGCCAGCTCATCCGACAGGGGGTCCTACAATGAGCAGTTCTTC.

Only a few counts were recorded for this clone. Other DNA sequences of this sample code for an identical CDR3. The chain combines TRBV5-6 with TRBJ1-5; the D is unclear. V shed 1 base and J shed 6 bases, with 5 bases lying between them. Germline V gene lookup returns CDR1 SGHDT and CDR2 YYEEEE. CDR3 length: 12 amino acids. CDR3 sequence: CASSLQGQPQHF. As DNA, the CDR3 is TGTGCCAGCAGCTTGCAAGGTCAGCCCCAGCATTTT.

This chain connects TRBV11-2 to TRBJ2-7; 7 nucleotides agree with TRBD1. Looked up from germline, CDR1 is SGHAT and CDR2 is FQNNGV. J was trimmed by 12 bases and V by 5 bases; bases with no gene match: 10. This CDR3 region has 12 residues. Here the CDR3 DNA reads TGTGCCAGCAGCCCCGACAGGGTGGCGTCGTACTTC. It translates to CASSPDRVASYF.

The rearrangement uses TRBV7-6 and TRBJ2-7; D is perhaps TRBD1 (6 bases). The CDR3 extends over 15 amino acids. CDR1 and CDR2 from the germline V gene are SGHVS and FNYEAQ. Trimming removed 4 bases from V and 5 bases from J, with 18 bases in between. CDR3 amino acids: CASSSGLGGFNEQYF. The CDR3 DNA is TGTGCCAGCAGCTCCGGGTTAGGGGGTTTTAACGAGCAGTACTTC.

The CDR3 spells CASSLDWADTQYF. The CDR3 DNA reads TGTGCCAGCAGCTTAGATTGGGCAGATACGCAGTATTTT. The chain combines TRBV11-2 with TRBJ2-3; unclear D gene. Trimming shortened V by 0 bases and J by 4 bases, and 5 bases separated the two germline ends. Germline V gene sequence: CDR1 SGHAT, CDR2 FQNNGV. CDR3 length: 13 amino acids.

The chain links TRBV6-5 to TRBJ2-5; 11 bases fit TRBD1. This CDR3 has 15 residues. The V and J ends lost 2 bases and 5 bases, in that order; junction bases with no gene match: 4. Germline assignment: CDR1 MNHEY and CDR2 SVGAGI. In nucleotides, the CDR3 is TGTGCCAGCAGTTACGGACAGGGGGCTATGGAGACCCAGTACTTC. Translation gives CASSYGQGAMETQYF.

The V call is TRBV5-5, the J call TRBJ1-5, with D uncertain. The CDR3 consists of 14 residues. CDR1 is SGHKS and CDR2 is YYEKEE in the germline V gene (reference sequence). V was pared by 0 bases and J by 7 bases, with 11 bases between. CDR3 residues: CASSLEFNRQPQHF. The CDR3 region has the DNA TGTGCCAGCAGCTTGGAATTCAATCGACAGCCCCAGCATTTT.

The DNA for the CDR3 is TGTGCCAGCAGCTCACGGGACAGAAGCAACTATGGCTACACCTTC. This gives the protein CASSSRDRSNYGYTF. The V gene is TRBV5-4, the J gene TRBJ1-2; 7 positions match TRBD1. This CDR3 spans 15 amino acids. V shed 3 bases and J 2 bases; nucleotides not matched to a gene: 7. Germline V CDR1 and CDR2: SGHNT, YYREEE (reference sequence).

This clone showed up just a few times. This chain uses TRBV9 with TRBJ1-6; D remains ambiguous. CDR3 length equals 14 residues. In germline, CDR1 is SGDLS, CDR2 YYNGEE. V lost 0 bases and J lost 12, with 13 bases in between. This CDR3 reads CASSVDPGAEPLHF. For the CDR3, the DNA is TGTGCCAGCAGCGTAGATCCGGGTGCAGAACCCCTCCACTTT.

The chain combines TRBV6-6 with TRBJ1-4, with unresolved D. The ends were cut back, 0 bases at V and 0 bases at J, with 8 bases in the middle. Per the germline V gene, CDR1 is MNHNY and CDR2 is SVGAGI (reference sequence). The CDR3 spans 16 residues. The CDR3 DNA follows: TGTGCCAGCAGTTACTCGACATCTGCAACTAATGAAAAACTGTTTTTT. This codes for CASSYSTSATNEKLFF.

The chain combines TRBV6-5 with TRBJ1-6; TRBD1 agrees at 7 bases. This CDR3 is built from 15 residues. Germline loops: CDR1 MNHEY, CDR2 SVGAGI. V lost 4 bases and J lost 8; bases outside the gene matches: 8. CDR3 bases: TGTGCCAGCAGTTTAACTCAGGGGGAGCATTCACCCCTCCACTTT. This encodes CASSLTQGEHSPLHF.

The chain carries TRBV6-1 and TRBJ2-7, with unresolved D. V gave up 5 bases and J gave up 7 bases, with 15 bases separating them. Germline V gene lookup returns CDR1 MNHNS and CDR2 SASEGT. This CDR3 is built from 13 residues. CDR3 residues: CASSLMVGNEQYF. The CDR3, as DNA: TGTGCCAGCAGTCTCATGGTAGGGAATGAGCAGTACTTC.

The V gene is TRBV5-1, the J gene TRBJ2-7; a possible D gene is TRBD1 (6 bases). V was cut by 0 bases and J by 4 bases, with 14 bases left in between. The CDR3 is 15 residues long. Germline CDR1 is SGHRS and CDR2 is YFSETQ. The CDR3 is CASSLGGGQSYEQYF. DNA for the CDR3: TGCGCCAGCAGCTTGGGGGGCGGACAGTCTTACGAGCAGTACTTC.

The V and J genes are TRBV19 and TRBJ2-3; a weak D match, TRBD2 (5 bases). V was pared by 2 bases and J by 3 bases, with 18 bases between. The CDR3 length is 17 residues. Germline V gene data show CDR1 as LNHDA and CDR2 as SQIVND (reference sequence). The CDR3 DNA sequence: TGTGCCAGTAGTATAACGTCCAGCGGCCATAGGACAGATACGCAGTATTTT. It codes for CASSITSSGHRTDTQYF.

This clone was seen a few times. J is TRBJ1-5 and V is TRBV4-1; D not certain. This CDR3 region has 14 residues. Germline V gives CDR1 MGHRA, CDR2 YSYEKL. V dropped 1 base and J dropped 3 bases, with 7 bases sitting between them. The CDR3: CASSQAVLNQPQHF. As DNA, the CDR3 is TGCGCCAGCAGCCAAGCCGTCCTCAATCAGCCCCAGCATTTT.

The V and J genes are TRBV29-1 and TRBJ2-3, with 7 bases identical to TRBD1. The germline V gene has CDR1 SQVTM and CDR2 ANQGSEA. The CDR3 extends over 14 amino acids. Trimming at V came to 6 bases and at J to 1 base, leaving 7 bases not matched to a gene. The chain's CDR3 is CSVGVQGGTDTQYF. The CDR3 DNA reads TGCAGCGTGGGGGTTCAGGGGGGCACAGATACGCAGTATTTT.

The chain is built from TRBV4-1 and TRBJ1-1; D unresolved. The ends were cut back, 4 bases at V and 1 base at J, with 7 bases in the middle. This CDR3 has 13 amino acids. CDR1 MGHRA and CDR2 YSYEKL come from the germline V gene. The CDR3 nucleotides read TGCGCCAGCAGCCTAAAGGGGAACACTGAAGCTTTCTTT. The encoded protein is CASSLKGNTEAFF.